This T cell receptor (beta chain) was captured in a study of Ad26.COV2.S vaccination and SARS-CoV-2 variants. Study-wide background: Doses of Ad26.COV2.S were injected into muscle once or twice, 56 days apart. Findings and limits, study-wide: Breadth and depth estimates from TCRs may understate total T cell responses. The authors reported substantial breadth in spike-specific CD8+ and CD4+ T cell responses after vaccination. Non-spike TCR breadth did not differ much between vaccine and placebo recipients.

Indicated treatment: roughly 20 received Ad26.COV2.S at low or high dose, single or two shots; 5 received placebo; per-sample allocation not given. Material that was analyzed had been drawn on day 63 after the first vaccine or placebo injection. The assay was immunoSEQ multiplex PCR, and TCRdb's table has in-frame clones only and misses some. The table shows roughly 320,000 clones, with around 83% occurring only once. Details on this clone: Its matching antigen is unknown.

Germline-derived CDR1 and CDR2 are SGDLS and YYNGEE. V lost 4 bases and J 5 bases, leaving 16 bases between the germline ends. The CDR3 is 16 amino acids. Sequenced here: peripheral blood, sampled in a trial of Ad26.COV2.S vaccine versus placebo. The rearrangement joins TRBV9 to TRBJ1-6; D gene ambiguous. This sequence originates from a person aged 18-65 years who received the Ad26.COV2.S COVID-19 vaccine or a placebo. The CDR3 protein is CASSRHYTVDNSPLHF. CDR3 sequence (DNA): TGTGCCAGCAGCCGACATTATACCGTCGATAATTCACCCCTCCACTTT.